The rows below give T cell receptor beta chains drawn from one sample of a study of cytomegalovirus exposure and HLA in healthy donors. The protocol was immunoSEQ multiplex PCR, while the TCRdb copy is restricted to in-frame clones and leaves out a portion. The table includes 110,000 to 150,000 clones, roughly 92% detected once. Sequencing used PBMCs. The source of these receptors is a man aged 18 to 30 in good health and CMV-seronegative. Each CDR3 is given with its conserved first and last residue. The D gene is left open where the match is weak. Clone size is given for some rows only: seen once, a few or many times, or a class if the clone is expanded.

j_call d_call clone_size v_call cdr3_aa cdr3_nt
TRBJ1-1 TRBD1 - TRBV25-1 CASGGFGTGQGNTEAFF TGTGCCAGCGGGGGCTTCGGGACAGGGCAGGGGAACACTGAAGCTTTCTTT
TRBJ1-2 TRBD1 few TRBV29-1 CSVGQGDQNYGYTF TGCAGCGTTGGACAGGGGGACCAGAACTATGGCTACACCTTC
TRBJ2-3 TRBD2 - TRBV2 CASRIAGGPRLGDTQYF TGTGCCAGCAGAATAGCGGGGGGGCCACGGCTAGGAGATACGCAGTATTTT
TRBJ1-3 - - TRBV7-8 CASSLGRQFGNTIYF TGTGCCAGCAGCTTAGGGCGGCAGTTTGGAAACACCATATATTTT
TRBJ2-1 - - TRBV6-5 CASSYSWSSYNEQFF TGTGCCAGCAGTTACTCGTGGAGCTCCTACAATGAGCAGTTCTTC
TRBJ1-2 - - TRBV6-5 CASSSPPAGDYGYTF TGTGCCAGCAGTTCACCACCAGCGGGGGACTATGGCTACACCTTC
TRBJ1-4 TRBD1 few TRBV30 CAWRVAGGGEKLFF TGTGCCTGGAGGGTTGCAGGGGGTGGTGAAAAACTGTTTTTT
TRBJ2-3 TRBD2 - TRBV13 CASSLKRGGLSTDTQYF TGTGCCAGCAGCTTAAAGCGGGGGGGCCTCAGCACAGATACGCAGTATTTT
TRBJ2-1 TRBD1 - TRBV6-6 CASSQGGPGVDEQFF TGTGCCAGCAGTCAAGGGGGCCCGGGCGTCGATGAGCAGTTCTTC
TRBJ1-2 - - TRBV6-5 CASSFDRRTNYGYTF TGTGCCAGCAGTTTTGACAGACGCACTAACTATGGCTACACCTTC
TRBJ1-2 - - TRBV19 CASNPGRAYYGYTF TGTGCCAGTAACCCCGGCAGGGCCTACTATGGCTACACCTTC
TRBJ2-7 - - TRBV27 CASSPLEGLQQYF TGTGCCAGCAGTCCCCTCGAGGGCCTCCAGCAGTACTTC
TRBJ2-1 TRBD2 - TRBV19 CASTEGLAPRVRFF TGTGCCAGTACCGAAGGACTAGCCCCAAGGGTTCGGTTCTTC
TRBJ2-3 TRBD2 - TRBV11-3 CASSQTSGRLLTDTQYF TGTGCCAGCAGCCAGACTAGCGGGAGGTTACTCACAGATACGCAGTATTTT
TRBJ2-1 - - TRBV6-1 CASWAGPYNEQFF TGTGCCAGCTGGGCGGGACCATACAATGAGCAGTTCTTC
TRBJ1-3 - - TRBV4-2 CASSQDLQGSGNTIYF TGTGCCAGCAGCCAAGATCTGCAGGGCTCTGGAAACACCATATATTTT
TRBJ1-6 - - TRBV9 CASSDTSYNSPLHF TGTGCCAGCAGCGATACTTCCTATAATTCACCCCTCCACTTT
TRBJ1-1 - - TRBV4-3 CASSQDPRGGSRAFF TGCGCCAGCAGCCAAGATCCGCGGGGAGGGTCTAGAGCTTTCTTT
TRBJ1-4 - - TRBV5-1 CASSWLTGQTNEKLFF TGCGCCAGCAGCTGGCTGACAGGACAGACTAATGAAAAACTGTTTTTT
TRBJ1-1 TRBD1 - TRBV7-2 CASSLAIMTGGRTEAFF TGTGCCAGCAGCTTAGCGATTATGACAGGGGGCAGGACTGAAGCTTTCTTT
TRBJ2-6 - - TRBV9 CASSVRADGANVLTF TGTGCCAGCAGCGTCAGAGCGGACGGGGCCAACGTCCTGACTTTC
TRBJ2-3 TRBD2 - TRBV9 CASSGDPGLETDTQYF TGTGCCAGCAGCGGAGACCCGGGACTAGAGACAGATACGCAGTATTTT
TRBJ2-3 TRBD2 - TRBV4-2 CASSHREVAGGPTSTDTQYF TGTGCCAGCAGCCACAGAGAGGTAGCGGGGGGCCCTACTAGCACAGATACGCAGTATTTT
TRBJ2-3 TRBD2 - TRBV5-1 CASSFTSGTDTQYF TGCGCCAGCAGCTTTACTAGCGGCACAGATACGCAGTATTTT
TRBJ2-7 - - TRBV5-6 CASSLWRGYYEQYF TGTGCCAGCAGTCTCTGGAGGGGTTACTACGAGCAGTACTTC
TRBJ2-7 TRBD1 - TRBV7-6 CASSSWTGSYEQYF TGTGCCAGCAGCTCGTGGACAGGCTCCTACGAGCAGTACTTC
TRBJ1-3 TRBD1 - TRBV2 CASSAGQRSGNTIYF TGTGCCAGCAGTGCGGGACAGCGCTCTGGAAACACCATATATTTT